Detailed here is one T cell receptor beta chain. Other DNA sequences from this sample encode an identical CDR3 as well. The data stem from a study of blood T cell repertoires in COVID-19. Background on the study: Spain, Italy and the United States supplied samples that represented acute and convalescent COVID-19. The analysed material was cDNA or gDNA that came from T cells, B-cell-depleted T cells, or PBMCs.

CDR1 is SQVTM and CDR2 is ANQGSEA in the germline V gene. The CDR3 spans 10 residues. V shed 7 bases and J shed 8 bases, with 11 bases lying between them. In the authors' workflow: Amplification of reference gene primers was used by the study to estimate nucleated cell counts. Sequencing used immunoSEQ multiplex PCR; TCRdb keeps in-frame clones, though not all of them. That table furnishes V, J and clone size, whereas the DNA furnished D and trimming. The repertoire holds hundreds of thousands of clones, with 70% to 90% as singletons. This receptor was taken from a man between 18 and 35 years old with active or convalescent COVID-19. J is TRBJ1-1 and V is TRBV29-1; no clear D gene. Sequencing was carried out using peripheral blood. The CDR3 DNA reads TGCAGCGCCCAGACAACCGAAGCTTTCTTT. Translating gives CSAQTTEAFF.